The clone carrying this T cell receptor beta chain was observed a few times. Libraries were prepared by immunoSEQ multiplex PCR; TCRdb keeps only in-frame clonotypes and omits some of them. The table includes more than 140,000 clones, about 90% detected once. The sample originates from a study of control samples from healthy donors and cancer patients. The V end lost 2 bases, the J end lost 3 bases, and 8 bases lay between the germline ends. CDR1 and CDR2 from the germline V gene are SGDLS and YYNGEE. The CDR3 covers 13 residues. The sequence came from a man between 18 and 29 years old in good health. The sample consisted of blood. This rearrangement joins TRBV9 to TRBJ2-5, with D possibly being TRBD1 (6 bases). The DNA for the CDR3 is TGTGCCAGCAGCGTTGGGACAAAAGAGACCCAGTACTTC. It specifies CASSVGTKETQYF. Supplemented by reference TRBV9 and TRBJ2-5, the full variable domain reads DSGVTQTPKHLITATGQRVTLRCSPRSGDLSVYWYQQSLDQGLQFLIQYYNGEERAKGNILERFSAQQFPDLHSELNLSSLELGDSALYFCASSVGTKETQYFGPGTRLLVL.